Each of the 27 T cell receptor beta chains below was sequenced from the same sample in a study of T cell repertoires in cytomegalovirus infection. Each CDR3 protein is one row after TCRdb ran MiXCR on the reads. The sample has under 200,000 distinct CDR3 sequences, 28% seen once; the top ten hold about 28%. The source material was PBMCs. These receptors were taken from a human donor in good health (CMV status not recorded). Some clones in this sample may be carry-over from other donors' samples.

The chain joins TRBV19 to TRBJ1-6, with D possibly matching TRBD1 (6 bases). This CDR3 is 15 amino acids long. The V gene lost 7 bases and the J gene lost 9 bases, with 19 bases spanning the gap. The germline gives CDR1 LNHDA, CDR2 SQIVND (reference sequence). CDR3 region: CASNLNRDIFSPLHF. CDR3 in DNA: TGTGCCAGTAACCTGAACCGGGACATCTTTTCACCCCTCCACTTT.

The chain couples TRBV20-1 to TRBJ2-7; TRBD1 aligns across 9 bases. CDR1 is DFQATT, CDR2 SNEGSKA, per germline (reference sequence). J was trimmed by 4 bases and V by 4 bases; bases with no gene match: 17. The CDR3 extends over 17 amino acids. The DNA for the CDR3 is TGCAGTGCTACAGCGGGGAGAGGAGGGACAGGGCTTTACGAGCAGTACTTC. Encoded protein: CSATAGRGGTGLYEQYF.

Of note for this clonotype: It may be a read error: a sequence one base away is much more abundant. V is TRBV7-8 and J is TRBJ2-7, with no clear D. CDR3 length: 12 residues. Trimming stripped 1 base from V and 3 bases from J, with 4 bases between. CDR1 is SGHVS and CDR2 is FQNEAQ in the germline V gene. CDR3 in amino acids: CASSLVFYEQYF. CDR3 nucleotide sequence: TGTGCCAGCAGCTTAGTATTCTACGAGCAGTACTTC. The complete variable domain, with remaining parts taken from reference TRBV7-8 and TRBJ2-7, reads GAGVSQSPRYKVAKRGQDVALRCDPISGHVSLFWYQQALGQGPEFLTYFQNEAQLDKSGLPSDRFFAERPEGSVSTLKIQRTQQEDSAVYLCASSLVFYEQYFGPGTRLTVT.

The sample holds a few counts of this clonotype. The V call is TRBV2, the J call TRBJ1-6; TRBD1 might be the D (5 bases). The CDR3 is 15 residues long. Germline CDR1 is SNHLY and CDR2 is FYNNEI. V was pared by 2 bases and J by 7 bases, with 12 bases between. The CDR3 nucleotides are TGTGCCAGCAGTGAATGGGCAGGGAAGAATTCACCCCTCCACTTT. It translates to CASSEWAGKNSPLHF.

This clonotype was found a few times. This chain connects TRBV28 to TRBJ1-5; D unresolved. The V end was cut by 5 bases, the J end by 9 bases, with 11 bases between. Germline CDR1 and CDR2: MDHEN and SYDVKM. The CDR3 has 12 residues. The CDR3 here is CASSQTPAPQHF. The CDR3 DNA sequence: TGTGCCAGCAGTCAGACCCCGGCGCCCCAGCATTTT.

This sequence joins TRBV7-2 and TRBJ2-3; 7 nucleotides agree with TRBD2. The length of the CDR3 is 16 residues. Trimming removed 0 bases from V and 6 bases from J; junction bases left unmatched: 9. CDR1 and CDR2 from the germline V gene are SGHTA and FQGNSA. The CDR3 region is CASSLARQRGLDTQYF. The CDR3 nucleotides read TGTGCCAGCAGCTTAGCGAGACAGCGGGGCCTGGATACGCAGTATTTT.

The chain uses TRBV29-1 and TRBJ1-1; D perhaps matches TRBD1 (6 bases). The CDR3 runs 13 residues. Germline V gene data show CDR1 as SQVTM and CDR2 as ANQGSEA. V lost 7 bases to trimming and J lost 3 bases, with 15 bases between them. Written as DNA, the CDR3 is TGCAGCGGGAAACAGGGTGGGGACACTGAAGCTTTCTTT. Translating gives CSGKQGGDTEAFF. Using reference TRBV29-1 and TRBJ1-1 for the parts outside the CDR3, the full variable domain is SAVISQKPSRDICQRGTSLTIQCQVDSQVTMMFWYRQQPGQSLTLIATANQGSEATYESGFVIDKFPISRPNLTFSTLTVSNMSPEDSSIYLCSGKQGGDTEAFFGQGTRLTVV.

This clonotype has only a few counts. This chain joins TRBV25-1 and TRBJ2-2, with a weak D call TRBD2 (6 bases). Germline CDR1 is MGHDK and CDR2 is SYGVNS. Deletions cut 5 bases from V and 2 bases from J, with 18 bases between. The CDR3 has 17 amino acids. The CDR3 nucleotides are TGTGCCAGCAGTCCCCGACCAGGAGGGAGAAACACCGGGGAGCTGTTTTTT. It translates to CASSPRPGGRNTGELFF.

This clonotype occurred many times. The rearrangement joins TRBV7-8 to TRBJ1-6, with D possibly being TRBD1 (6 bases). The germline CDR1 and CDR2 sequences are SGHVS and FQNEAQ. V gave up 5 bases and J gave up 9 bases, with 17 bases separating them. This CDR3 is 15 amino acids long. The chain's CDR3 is CASSPGEEGSSPLHF. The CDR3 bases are TGTGCCAGCAGCCCAGGGGAAGAGGGCTCTTCACCCCTCCACTTT. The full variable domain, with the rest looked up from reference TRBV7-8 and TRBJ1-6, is GAGVSQSPRYKVAKRGQDVALRCDPISGHVSLFWYQQALGQGPEFLTYFQNEAQLDKSGLPSDRFFAERPEGSVSTLKIQRTQQEDSAVYLCASSPGEEGSSPLHFGNGTRLTVT.

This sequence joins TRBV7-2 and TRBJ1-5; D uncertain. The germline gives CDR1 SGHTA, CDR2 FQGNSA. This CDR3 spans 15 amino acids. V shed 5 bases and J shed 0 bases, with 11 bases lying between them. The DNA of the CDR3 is TGTGCCAGCAGCCTATGGACGGATAGCAATCAGCCCCAGCATTTT. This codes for CASSLWTDSNQPQHF.

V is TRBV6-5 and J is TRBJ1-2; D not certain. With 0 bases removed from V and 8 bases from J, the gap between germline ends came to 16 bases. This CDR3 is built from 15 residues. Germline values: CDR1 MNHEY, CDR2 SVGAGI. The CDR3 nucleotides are TGTGCCAGCAGTTACTCGCCCGGTGGCACTTTGGGCTACACCTTC. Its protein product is CASSYSPGGTLGYTF.

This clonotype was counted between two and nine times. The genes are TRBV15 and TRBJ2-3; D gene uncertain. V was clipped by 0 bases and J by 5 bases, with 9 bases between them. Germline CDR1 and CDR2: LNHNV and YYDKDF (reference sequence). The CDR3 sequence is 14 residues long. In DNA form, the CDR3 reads TGTGCCACCAGCAGAGATCCGGGCGAAGATACGCAGTATTTT. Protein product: CATSRDPGEDTQYF.

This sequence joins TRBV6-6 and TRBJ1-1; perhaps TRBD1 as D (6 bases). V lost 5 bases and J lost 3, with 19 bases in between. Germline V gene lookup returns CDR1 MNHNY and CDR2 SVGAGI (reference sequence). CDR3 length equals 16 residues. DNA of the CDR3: TGTGCCAGCAGTCTCGGACAGAGCCTGAAGGACACTGAAGCTTTCTTT. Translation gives CASSLGQSLKDTEAFF.

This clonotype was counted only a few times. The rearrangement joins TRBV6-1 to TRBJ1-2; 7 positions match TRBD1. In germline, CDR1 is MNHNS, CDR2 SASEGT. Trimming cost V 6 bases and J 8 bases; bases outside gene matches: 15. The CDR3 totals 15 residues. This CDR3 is CASSFSRQGRTGYTF. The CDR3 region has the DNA TGTGCCAGCAGCTTTTCCAGACAGGGAAGGACGGGCTACACCTTC.

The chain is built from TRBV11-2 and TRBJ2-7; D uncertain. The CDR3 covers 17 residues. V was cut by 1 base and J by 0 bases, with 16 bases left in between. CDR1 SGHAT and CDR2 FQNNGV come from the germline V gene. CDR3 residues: CASSLVDERKFSYEQYF. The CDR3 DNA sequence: TGTGCCAGCAGCTTAGTTGACGAGCGAAAATTCTCCTACGAGCAGTACTTC.

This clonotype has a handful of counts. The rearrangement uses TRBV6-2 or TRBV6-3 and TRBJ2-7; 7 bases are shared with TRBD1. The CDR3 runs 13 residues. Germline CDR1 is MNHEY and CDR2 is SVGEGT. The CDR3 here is CGVQRDSLYEQYF. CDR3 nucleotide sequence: TGTGGCGTACAGAGGGACAGCCTTTACGAGCAGTACTTC.

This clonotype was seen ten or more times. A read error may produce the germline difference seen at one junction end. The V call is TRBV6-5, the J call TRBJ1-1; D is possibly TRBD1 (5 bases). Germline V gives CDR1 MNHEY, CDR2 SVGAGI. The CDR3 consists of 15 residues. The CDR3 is CASSPPDSMNTEAFF. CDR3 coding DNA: TGTGCTAGCAGTCCCCCTGACAGCATGAACACTGAAGCTTTCTTT.

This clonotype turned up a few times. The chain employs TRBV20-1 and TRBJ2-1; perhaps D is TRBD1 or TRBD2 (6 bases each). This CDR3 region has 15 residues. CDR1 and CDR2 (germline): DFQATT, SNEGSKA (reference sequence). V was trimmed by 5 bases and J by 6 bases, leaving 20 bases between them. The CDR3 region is CSAPSGGNAGNEQFF. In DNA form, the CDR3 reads TGCAGTGCTCCCTCCGGGGGCAACGCGGGCAATGAGCAGTTCTTC.

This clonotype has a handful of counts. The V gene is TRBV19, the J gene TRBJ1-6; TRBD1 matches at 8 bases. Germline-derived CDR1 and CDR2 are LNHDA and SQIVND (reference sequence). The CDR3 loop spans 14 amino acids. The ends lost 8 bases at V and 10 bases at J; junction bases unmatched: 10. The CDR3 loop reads CASSPGTGRSPLHF. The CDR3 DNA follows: TGTGCCAGTTCCCCGGGGACAGGTCGATCACCCCTCCACTTT.

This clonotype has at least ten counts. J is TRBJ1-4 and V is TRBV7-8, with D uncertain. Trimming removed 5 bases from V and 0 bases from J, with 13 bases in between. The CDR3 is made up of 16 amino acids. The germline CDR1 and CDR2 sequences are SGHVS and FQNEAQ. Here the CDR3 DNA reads TGTGCCAGCAGCCCACTAAGGATAGCAACTAATGAAAAACTGTTTTTT. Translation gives CASSPLRIATNEKLFF. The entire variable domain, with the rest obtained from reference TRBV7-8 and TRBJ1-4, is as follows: GAGVSQSPRYKVAKRGQDVALRCDPISGHVSLFWYQQALGQGPEFLTYFQNEAQLDKSGLPSDRFFAERPEGSVSTLKIQRTQQEDSAVYLCASSPLRIATNEKLFFGSGTQLSVL.

The CDR3 region is CASRPPGQGQGYTF. CDR3 DNA sequence: TGTGCCAGCAGACCTCCGGGACAGGGACAGGGCTACACCTTC. The chain combines TRBV6-5 with TRBJ1-2, with 9 bases lining up with TRBD1. CDR1 and CDR2 (germline): MNHEY, SVGAGI. Trimming at V came to 6 bases and at J to 8 bases, leaving 10 bases not matched to a gene. The CDR3 contains 14 residues.

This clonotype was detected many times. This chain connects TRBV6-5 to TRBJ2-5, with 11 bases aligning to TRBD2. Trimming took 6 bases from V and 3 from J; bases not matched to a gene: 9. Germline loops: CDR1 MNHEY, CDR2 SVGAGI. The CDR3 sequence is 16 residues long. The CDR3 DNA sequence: TGTGCCAGCAGGATATTTAGCGGGGGGGCCGAAGAGACCCAGTACTTC. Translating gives CASRIFSGGAEETQYF.

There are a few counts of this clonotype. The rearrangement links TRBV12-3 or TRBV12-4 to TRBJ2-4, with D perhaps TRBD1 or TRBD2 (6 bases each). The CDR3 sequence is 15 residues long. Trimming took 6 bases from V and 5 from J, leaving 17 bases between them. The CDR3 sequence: CASSQWRGEENIQYF. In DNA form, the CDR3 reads TGTGCCAGCAGCCAATGGAGGGGGGAAGAAAACATTCAGTACTTC.

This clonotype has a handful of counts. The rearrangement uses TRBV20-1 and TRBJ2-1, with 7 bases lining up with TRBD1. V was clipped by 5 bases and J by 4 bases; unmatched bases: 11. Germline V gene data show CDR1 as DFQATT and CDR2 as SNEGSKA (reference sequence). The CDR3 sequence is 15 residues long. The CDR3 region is CSAPGQAVWYNEQFF. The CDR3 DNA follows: TGCAGTGCTCCCGGACAGGCCGTTTGGTACAATGAGCAGTTCTTC.

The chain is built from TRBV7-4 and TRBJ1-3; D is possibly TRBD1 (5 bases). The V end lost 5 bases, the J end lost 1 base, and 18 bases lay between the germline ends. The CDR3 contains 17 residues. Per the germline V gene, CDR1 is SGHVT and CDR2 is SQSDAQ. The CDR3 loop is CASSPYQGLISGNTIYF. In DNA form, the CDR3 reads TGTGCCAGCAGCCCCTACCAGGGACTCATTTCTGGAAACACCATATATTTT.

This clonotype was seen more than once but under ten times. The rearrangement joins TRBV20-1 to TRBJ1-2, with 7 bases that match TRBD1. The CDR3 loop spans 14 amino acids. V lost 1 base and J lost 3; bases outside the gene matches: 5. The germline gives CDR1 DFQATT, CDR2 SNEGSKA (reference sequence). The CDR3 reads CSARGTGEHYGYTF. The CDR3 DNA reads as TGCAGTGCTAGAGGAACAGGGGAGCACTATGGCTACACCTTC.

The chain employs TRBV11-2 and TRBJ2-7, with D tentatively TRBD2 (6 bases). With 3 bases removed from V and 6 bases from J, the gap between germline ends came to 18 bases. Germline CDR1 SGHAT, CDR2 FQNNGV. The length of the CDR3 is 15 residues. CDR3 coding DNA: TGTGCCAGCAGCTTGGGCCTGGGGGAGGCTCGCGAGCAGTACTTC. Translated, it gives CASSLGLGEAREQYF.